This entry concerns a single TCR beta chain. The clone's antigen remains unknown. No quality values exist for individual bases; no much larger clone is one base distant. Relative to germline, V is missing 3 bases and J is missing 10 bases, with 9 bases of the junction outside any gene match. The germline V gene provides CDR1 SGDLS and CDR2 YYNGEE. CDR3 length: 14 amino acids, cysteine to phenylalanine. Solely the CDR3 DNA is kept, with 42 bases framed from the first base. The time point label of this sample denotes: pretreatment peripheral blood. A total of roughly 30 patients with locally advanced or metastatic urothelial carcinoma, treated at Memorial Sloan Kettering on a trial protocol, made up the cohort. Peripheral blood mononuclear cells were collected pretreatment and during treatment, at between 1 and 8 total time points per patient. The Qiagen DNeasy Blood extraction kit was used to purify genomic DNA from total PBMCs and from tumor samples. Collected pretreatment and during treatment, PBMCs were isolated and stored as previously described.

The sample belongs to a study of PD-L1 blockade in urothelial cancer (dated by TCRdb to 2015 to 2018). Describing the broader study: Every patient began therapy in about 2014 and was given atezolizumab 1,200 mg intravenously every 3 weeks. Patients had an ECOG performance status of 0 or 1 and had received between 0 and 3 prior chemotherapy regimens. TCR sequencing covered pretreatment tumor samples and matched, serially collected peripheral blood taken before and after atezolizumab treatment. A median of roughly 140,000 T cells and some 82,000 unique TCRs was obtained from blood samples, and a median clonality of 0.080 was observed. About 85% of the roughly 29 patients were males with bladder-origin urothelial cancer, and about 65% of the 29 reported a prior smoking history. Approximately 30 patients had pretreatment blood TCR-seq, about 25 had at least one posttreatment blood collection, and about 25 had tumor TCR-seq. The study, an exploratory multi-omic analysis, examined somatic, immune and clinical correlates of response to PD-L1 blockade with atezolizumab in urothelial cancer. In the same patients, pretreatment tumors underwent whole exome sequencing and RNA sequencing in addition to TCR sequencing. Nine patients reached durable clinical benefit, while about 20 patients did not. Progression-free survival longer than 6 months counted as durable clinical benefit, and TCR features were additionally tested against both progression-free and overall survival. Blood samples were analyzed at 3 weeks after treatment start (second dose) and at 6 weeks after treatment start. Points the paper makes about the study in general: Improved progression-free and overall survival was found to be associated with pretreatment peripheral blood TCR clonality below the median. Patients with durable benefit showed greater expansion of tumor-associated TCR clones in peripheral blood 3 weeks after starting treatment (n ≈ 23, p = 0.022). Because the sample size was small (n ≈ 27) and many exploratory analyses were performed, the results are intended to be hypothesis-generating.

Synthetic TCR analog templates were spiked into each PCR so that absolute template abundance could be estimated from read counts. The immunoSEQ assay used bias-controlled V and J gene primers to amplify TCRbeta CDR3 regions from genomic DNA. Rearranged TCRbeta segments were sequenced at approximately 20X coverage. The original pipeline was this. Sequencing errors were corrected by clustering and CDR3s were annotated against IMGT to assign V, D and J genes. Only productive TCRbeta rearrangements were used in downstream analyses, excluding out-of-frame or stop-codon sequences. Clonality was calculated as one minus the Shannon entropy normalized by the log of the number of unique productive sequences. Clones differing between time points or between blood and tumor were identified by Fisher's exact test with Benjamini-Hochberg correction at adjusted p below 0.01. This immuneACCESS table, as held by TCRdb, lists in-frame sequences with V and J called but not all clones. Of the missing ones, under half trace to an unresolved V gene in checked studies; the others have no known cause. V, J and clone size were drawn from that table, and D and trimming were deduced from the DNA. For this sample the table gives tens of thousands of clones, of which approximately 80% were detected only once. 6.7% of the sample is held by the ten biggest clonotypes.

This chain joins TRBV9 to TRBJ2-1; 8 bases in between match TRBD2. This clonotype originated in a man aged 35 to 55 with urothelial cancer. Sequences were derived from PBMCs, sampled around atezolizumab (anti-PD-L1) treatment. The CDR3 region reads CASSESGRDGEQFF. In nucleotides, the sequence is TGTGCCAGCAGCGAGAGCGGGAGAGATGGGGAGCAGTTCTTC.